This T cell receptor (beta chain) was sequenced in a study of CD8 T cells in Susac syndrome. Study-wide context: Active disease was present in 5 or 6 of the sequenced Susac syndrome patients, and remission in under 10. Intravenous immunoglobulin alone or corticosteroids were being given to patients with Susac syndrome at blood draw, unless they were therapy-naive.

CD8+ and CD4+ T cells from blood underwent TCR beta sequencing, which was carried out in a high-throughput format. After removal of 6 bases from V and 13 bases from J, the junction contained 24 bases not matched to a gene. Germline V gene lookup returns CDR1 SQVTM and CDR2 ANQGSEA. CDR3 length: 18 residues. Random-hexamer reverse transcription was applied to roughly 0.5 to 1 ug RNA. A single record per CDR3 protein comes from TCRdb applying MiXCR to the immunoSEQ multiplex PCR reads. Of 110,000 to 150,000 distinct CDR3 sequences listed, around 95% are singletons. This sequence originates from a human donor with Susac syndrome. The chain combines TRBV29-1 with TRBJ2-1; TRBD2 agrees at 13 bases. Material for sequencing was CD4+ T cells from PBMCs. The chain's CDR3 is CSVSPLLLAGGPGGIQFF. CDR3 DNA sequence: TGCAGCGTCTCTCCCCTCCTACTAGCGGGAGGGCCGGGTGGGATTCAGTTCTTC.